One sample yielded the 9 T cell receptor beta chains listed below, sequenced in a study of CD8+CD57+ T cells in acquired aplastic anemia. In patients chosen for sequencing, flow cytometry had shown CD8+CD57+ cell expansion. Genomic DNA served as template for TCR beta VDJ and CDR3 profiling. A single record per CDR3 protein comes from TCRdb applying MiXCR to the reads. This table holds 300,000 or so distinct CDR3 sequences, roughly 59% found once. Sequencing was done on a sample of sorted CD4+, CD8+, or CD8+CD57+ T cells (not recorded which) from PBMCs. Every receptor here comes from a human donor with aplastic anemia.

This clonotype was counted at least ten times. The chain combines TRBV2 with TRBJ1-1; D not resolved. The CDR3 runs to 10 residues. Germline values: CDR1 SNHLY, CDR2 FYNNEI. Trimming removed 6 bases from V and 1 base from J, with 0 bases in between. This chain's CDR3 is CASRNTEAFF. In DNA form, the CDR3 reads TGTGCCAGCAGGAACACTGAAGCTTTCTTT.

The gene calls are TRBV5-1 and TRBJ2-7; 9 nucleotides match TRBD1. CDR3 length equals 14 residues. V lost 3 bases and J lost 2; bases outside the gene matches: 3. The germline CDR1 and CDR2 sequences are SGHRS and YFSETQ. Written as DNA, the CDR3 is TGCGCCAGCAGCTGGGGGACAGGGCCCTACGAGCAGTACTTC. Encoded protein: CASSWGTGPYEQYF.

This clonotype was seen only a few times. The chain uses TRBV10-3 and TRBJ1-1; unclear D gene. CDR1 ENHRY and CDR2 SYGVKD come from the germline V gene. V was clipped by 10 bases and J by 1 base, with 19 bases between them. This CDR3 spans 15 amino acids. The CDR3 coding sequence is TGTGCCACCCTTAAAACGACCGGGAGGAACACTGAAGCTTTCTTT. It encodes CATLKTTGRNTEAFF.

Of note for this clonotype: Its ends do not fully match the called genes, so a read error is possible. This chain uses TRBV2 with TRBJ1-5; D is ambiguous. The length of the CDR3 is 12 residues. Germline CDR1 is SNHLY and CDR2 is FYNNEI. CDR3 DNA sequence: TGTGCCACCAGTTATGGGGTTGGGCCCCAGCATTTT. This gives the protein CATSYGVGPQHF.

This chain joins TRBV7-9 and TRBJ2-2; D is unclear. This CDR3 region has 11 residues. V was trimmed by 5 bases and J by 8 bases, leaving 6 bases between them. Germline values: CDR1 SEHNR, CDR2 FQNEAQ (reference sequence). The CDR3 DNA is TGTGCCAGCAGCCCGCAAGGGGAGCTGTTTTTT. Translated, it gives CASSPQGELFF.

The chain is built from TRBV19 and TRBJ1-1; unclear D gene. V was shortened by 3 bases and J by 7 bases, with 6 bases between the two germline ends. Germline CDR1 is LNHDA and CDR2 is SQIVND (reference sequence). The CDR3 extends over 11 amino acids. CDR3 nucleotide sequence: TGTGCCAGTAGTATTGCCTTTGAAGCTTTCTTT. It yields the protein CASSIAFEAFF.

The J gene is TRBJ2-2, the V gene TRBV12-3 or TRBV12-4, with D possibly TRBD2 on 5 matching bases. The V end was cut by 2 bases, the J end by 8 bases, with 12 bases between. The CDR3 runs to 14 residues. CDR3 sequence (DNA): TGTGCCAGCAGTTTACGCCTAGCATCAGGGGAGCTGTTTTTT. Amino acids: CASSLRLASGELFF.

The chain has TRBV7-3 and TRBJ2-3; possible D gene TRBD2, 6 bases. V lost 4 bases, J lost 5 bases, and 19 bases lay in between. This CDR3 region has 16 residues. CDR1 and CDR2 from the germline V gene are SGHTA and FQGTGA. The CDR3 protein is CASSSLRGGDGDTQYF. The CDR3 DNA sequence: TGTGCCAGCAGCTCCTTAAGGGGCGGGGATGGAGATACGCAGTATTTT.

The V gene is TRBV10-1, the J gene TRBJ1-2; TRBD1 aligns across 7 bases. From germline, CDR1 is WNHNN and CDR2 SYGVQD (reference sequence). The CDR3 loop spans 14 amino acids. V gave up 5 bases and J gave up 7 bases; unmatched junction bases: 10. The CDR3 DNA sequence: TGCGCCAGCAGTCCGGACAGGCGGCCCGGTGGCTACACCTTC. It is translated as CASSPDRRPGGYTF.